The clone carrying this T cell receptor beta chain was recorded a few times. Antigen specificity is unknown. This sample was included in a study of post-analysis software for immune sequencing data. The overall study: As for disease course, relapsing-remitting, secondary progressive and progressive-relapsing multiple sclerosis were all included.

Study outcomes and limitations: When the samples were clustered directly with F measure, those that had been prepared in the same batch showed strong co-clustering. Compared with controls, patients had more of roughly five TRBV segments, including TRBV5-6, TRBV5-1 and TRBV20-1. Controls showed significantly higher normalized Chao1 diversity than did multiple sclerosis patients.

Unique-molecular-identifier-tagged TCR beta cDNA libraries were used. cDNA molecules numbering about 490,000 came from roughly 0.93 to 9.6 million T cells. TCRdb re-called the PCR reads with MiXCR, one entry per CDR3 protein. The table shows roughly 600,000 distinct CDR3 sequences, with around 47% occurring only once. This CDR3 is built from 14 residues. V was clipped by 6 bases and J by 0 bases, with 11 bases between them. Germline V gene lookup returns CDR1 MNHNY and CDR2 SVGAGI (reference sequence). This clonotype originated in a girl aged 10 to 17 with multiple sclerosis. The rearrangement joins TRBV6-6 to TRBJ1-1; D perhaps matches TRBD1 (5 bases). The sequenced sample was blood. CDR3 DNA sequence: TGTGCCAGCAGCGGGACGGACATGAACACTGAAGCTTTCTTT. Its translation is CASSGTDMNTEAFF.